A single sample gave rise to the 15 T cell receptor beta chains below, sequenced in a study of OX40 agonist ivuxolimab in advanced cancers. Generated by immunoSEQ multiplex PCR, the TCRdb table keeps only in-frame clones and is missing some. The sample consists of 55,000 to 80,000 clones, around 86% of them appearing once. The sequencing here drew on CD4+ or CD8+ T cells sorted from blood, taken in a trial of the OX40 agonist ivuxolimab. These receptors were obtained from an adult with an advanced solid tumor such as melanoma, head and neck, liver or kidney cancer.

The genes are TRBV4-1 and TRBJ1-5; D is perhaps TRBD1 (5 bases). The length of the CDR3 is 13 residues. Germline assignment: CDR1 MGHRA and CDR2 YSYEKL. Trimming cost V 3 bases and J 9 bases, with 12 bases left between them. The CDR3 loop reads CASSQSREAPQHF. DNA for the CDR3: TGCGCCAGCAGCCAGTCCAGGGAGGCGCCCCAGCATTTT.

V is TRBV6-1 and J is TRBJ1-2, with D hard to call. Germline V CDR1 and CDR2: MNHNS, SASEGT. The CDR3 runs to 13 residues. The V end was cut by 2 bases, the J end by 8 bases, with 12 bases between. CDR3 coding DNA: TGTGCCAGCAGTGAAACGGGAGCGTCGGGCTACACCTTC. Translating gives CASSETGASGYTF.

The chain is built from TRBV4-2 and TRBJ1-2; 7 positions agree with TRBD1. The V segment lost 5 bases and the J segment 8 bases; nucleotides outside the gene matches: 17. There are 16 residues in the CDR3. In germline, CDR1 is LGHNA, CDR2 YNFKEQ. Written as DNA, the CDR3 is TGTGCCAGCAGCTGGGGACCGAACAGGGGAAGTGAAGGCTACACCTTC. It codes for CASSWGPNRGSEGYTF.

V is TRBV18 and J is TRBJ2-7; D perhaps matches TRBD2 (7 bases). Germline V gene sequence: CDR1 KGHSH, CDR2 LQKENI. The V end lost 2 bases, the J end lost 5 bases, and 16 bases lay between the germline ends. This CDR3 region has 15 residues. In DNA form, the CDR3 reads TGTGCCAGCTCACCATCCGGGGGGCTTAGGAACGAGCAGTACTTC. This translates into CASSPSGGLRNEQYF.

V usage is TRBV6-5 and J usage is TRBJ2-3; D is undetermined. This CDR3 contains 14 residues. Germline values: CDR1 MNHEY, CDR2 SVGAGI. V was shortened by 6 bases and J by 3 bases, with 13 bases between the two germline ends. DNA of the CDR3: TGTGCCAGCAGCCCCCAGGTGACGACAGATACGCAGTATTTT. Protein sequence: CASSPQVTTDTQYF.

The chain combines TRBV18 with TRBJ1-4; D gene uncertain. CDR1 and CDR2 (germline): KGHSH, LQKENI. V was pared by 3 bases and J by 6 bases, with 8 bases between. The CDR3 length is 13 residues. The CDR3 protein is CASSPLVDEKLFF. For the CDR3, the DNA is TGTGCCAGCTCACCTCTGGTAGATGAAAAACTGTTTTTT.

The CDR3 DNA reads as TGTGCCAGCAGCAGGGGAACTAATATGAACACTGAAGCTTTCTTT. Its translation: CASSRGTNMNTEAFF. The genes are TRBV7-8 and TRBJ1-1, with D possibly TRBD1 on 5 matching bases. The CDR3 runs 15 residues. V lost 5 bases and J 0 bases, leaving 13 bases between the germline ends. CDR1 and CDR2 (germline): SGHVS, FQNEAQ. The whole variable domain, remainder taken from reference TRBV7-8 and TRBJ1-1, is GAGVSQSPRYKVAKRGQDVALRCDPISGHVSLFWYQQALGQGPEFLTYFQNEAQLDKSGLPSDRFFAERPEGSVSTLKIQRTQQEDSAVYLCASSRGTNMNTEAFFGQGTRLTVV.

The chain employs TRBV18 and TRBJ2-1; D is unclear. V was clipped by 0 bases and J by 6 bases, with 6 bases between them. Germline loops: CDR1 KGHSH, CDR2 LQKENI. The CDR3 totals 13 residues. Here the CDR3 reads CASSPPVANEQFF. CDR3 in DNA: TGTGCCAGCTCACCACCGGTAGCCAATGAGCAGTTCTTC.

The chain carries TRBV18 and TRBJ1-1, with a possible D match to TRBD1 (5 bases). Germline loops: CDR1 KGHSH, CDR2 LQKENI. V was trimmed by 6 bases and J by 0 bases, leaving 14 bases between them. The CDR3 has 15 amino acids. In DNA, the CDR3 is TGTGCCAGCTCCCAACGGGAGGGGATGAACACTGAAGCTTTCTTT. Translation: CASSQREGMNTEAFF.

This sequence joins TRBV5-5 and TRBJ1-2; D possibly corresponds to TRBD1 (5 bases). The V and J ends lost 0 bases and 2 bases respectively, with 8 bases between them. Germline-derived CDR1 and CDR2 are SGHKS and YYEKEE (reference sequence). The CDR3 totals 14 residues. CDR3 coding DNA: TGTGCCAGCAGCTTGGACGCAGGGAACTATGGCTACACCTTC. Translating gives CASSLDAGNYGYTF.

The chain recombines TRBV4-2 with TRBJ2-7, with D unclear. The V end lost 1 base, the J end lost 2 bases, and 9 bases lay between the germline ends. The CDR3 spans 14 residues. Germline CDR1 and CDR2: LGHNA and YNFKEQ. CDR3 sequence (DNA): TGTGCCAGCAGCCAAGCCCAAACACCCTACGAGCAGTACTTC. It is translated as CASSQAQTPYEQYF.

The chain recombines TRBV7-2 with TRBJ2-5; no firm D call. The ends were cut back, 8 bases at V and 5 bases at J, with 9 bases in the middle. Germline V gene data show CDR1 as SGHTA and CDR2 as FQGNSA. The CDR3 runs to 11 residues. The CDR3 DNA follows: TGTGCCAGCGCGCATGGGGAGACCCAGTACTTC. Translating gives CASAHGETQYF.

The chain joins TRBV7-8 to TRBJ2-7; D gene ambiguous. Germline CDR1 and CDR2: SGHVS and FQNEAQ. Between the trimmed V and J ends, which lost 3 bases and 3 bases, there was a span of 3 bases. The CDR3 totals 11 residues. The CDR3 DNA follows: TGTGCCAGCAGCTTCAACTACGAGCAGTACTTC. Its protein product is CASSFNYEQYF.

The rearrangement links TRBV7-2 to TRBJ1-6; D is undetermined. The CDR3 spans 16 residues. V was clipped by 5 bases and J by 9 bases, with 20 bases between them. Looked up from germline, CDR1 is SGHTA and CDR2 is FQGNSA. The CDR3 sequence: CASSVNFPGVGSPLHF. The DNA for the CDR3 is TGTGCCAGCAGCGTAAACTTCCCGGGCGTGGGTTCACCCCTCCACTTT.

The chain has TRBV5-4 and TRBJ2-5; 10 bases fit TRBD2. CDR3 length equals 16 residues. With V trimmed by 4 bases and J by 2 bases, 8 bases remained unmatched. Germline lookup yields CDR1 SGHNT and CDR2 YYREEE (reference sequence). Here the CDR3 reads CASSRRIAGGQETQYF. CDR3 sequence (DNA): TGTGCCAGCAGCCGACGGATAGCGGGGGGACAAGAGACCCAGTACTTC.